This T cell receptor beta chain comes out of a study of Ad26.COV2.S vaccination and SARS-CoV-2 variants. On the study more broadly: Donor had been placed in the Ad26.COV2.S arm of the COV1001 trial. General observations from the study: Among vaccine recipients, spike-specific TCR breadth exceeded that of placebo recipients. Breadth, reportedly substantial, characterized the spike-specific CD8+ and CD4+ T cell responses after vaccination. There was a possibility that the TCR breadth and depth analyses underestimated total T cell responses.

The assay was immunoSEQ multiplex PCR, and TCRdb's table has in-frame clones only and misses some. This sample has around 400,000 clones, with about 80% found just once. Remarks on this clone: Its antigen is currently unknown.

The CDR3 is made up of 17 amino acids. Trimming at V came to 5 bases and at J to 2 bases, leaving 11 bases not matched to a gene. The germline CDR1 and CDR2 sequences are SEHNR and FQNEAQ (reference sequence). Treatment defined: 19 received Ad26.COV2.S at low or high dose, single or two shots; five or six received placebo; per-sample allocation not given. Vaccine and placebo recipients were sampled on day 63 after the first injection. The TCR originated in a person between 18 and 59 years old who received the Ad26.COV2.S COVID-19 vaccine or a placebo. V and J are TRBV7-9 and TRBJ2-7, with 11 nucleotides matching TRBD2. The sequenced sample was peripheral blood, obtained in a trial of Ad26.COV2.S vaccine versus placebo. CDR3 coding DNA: TGTGCCAGCAGCGGCACCCTCGGGACTAGCGGCACCTACGAGCAGTACTTC. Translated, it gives CASSGTLGTSGTYEQYF.